The entry below gives a single T cell receptor beta chain sequence along with its context. Its cognate antigen is unknown. These data come from a study of T cell responses to AZD1222 COVID-19 vaccine. Study outcomes and limitations: Repertoires were obtained solely post-peak T cell response. Spike-specific TCR breadth rose after two AZD1222 doses, and depth rose as well. Most donors were white British, females outnumbered males, and clonal diversity was possibly underestimated.

Germline V gene lookup returns CDR1 SGHRS and CDR2 YFSETQ. CDR3 length equals 15 residues. Germline trimming cut 4 bases from V and 5 bases from J; bases unmatched to any gene: 9. The protocol was immunoSEQ multiplex PCR, while the TCRdb copy is restricted to in-frame clones and leaves out a portion. This sample yields about 120,000 clones, of which roughly 88% are seen a single time; under 4.5% belongs to the top ten. The TCR originated in an adult in good health. The specimen comprised peripheral blood, sampled on day 0 of MenACWY control vaccination. This chain links TRBV5-1 with TRBJ1-1, with 9 bases matching TRBD1. The CDR3 is CASSERTGARTEAFF. The CDR3 region has the DNA TGCGCCAGCAGCGAGCGGACAGGGGCGAGAACTGAAGCTTTCTTT.